The entry below describes one T cell receptor (beta chain). Its antigen remains unknown. This record belongs to a study of shared clonotypes between healthy human individuals. Generated by immunoSEQ multiplex PCR, the TCRdb table keeps only in-frame clones and is missing some. The sample contains under 600,000 clones, roughly 79% of which appear only once. The study, taken as a whole, reports: Sampling involved blood alone; tissue repertoires likely differ.

The germline V gene encodes CDR1 LNHDA and CDR2 SQIVND (reference sequence). V shed 3 bases, J shed 4 bases, and the junction held 10 bases outside the gene matches. The CDR3 covers 18 residues. This TCR derives from a woman aged 40 to 49 in good health. Some clones in this sample may be carry-over from other donors' samples. The chain is built from TRBV19 and TRBJ2-3; 13 bases are shared with TRBD2. Sequencing was done on a sample of PBMCs. DNA for the CDR3: TGTGCCAGTAGTATGATCGCCAGACTAGCGGGAGGCCCAGATACGCAGTATTTT. Translated, it gives CASSMIARLAGGPDTQYF.